One T cell receptor beta chain is described in this entry. The method was immunoSEQ multiplex PCR; TCRdb's version includes in-frame clones alone and lacks a portion of them. This table has around 190,000 clones, around nine tenths appearing once. Trimming shortened V by 7 bases and J by 6 bases, and 19 bases separated the two germline ends. The CDR3 has 14 amino acids. Looked up from germline, CDR1 is MDHEN and CDR2 is SYDVKM. The entry originates in a study of control samples from healthy donors and cancer patients. The clonotype comes from a young man in good health. Specimen: blood. The genes are TRBV28 and TRBJ2-7, with D perhaps given as TRBD1 or TRBD2 (6 bases each). The CDR3 is CASIMRGVGSEQYF. In DNA form, the CDR3 reads TGTGCCAGCATCATGAGGGGGGTAGGGAGCGAGCAGTACTTC.